Listed below are T cell receptor beta chains from one sample, sequenced in a study of identical twins. TCRdb re-derived calls from the 5' RACE reads in MiXCR, one entry per CDR3 protein. The sample contains approximately 500,000 distinct CDR3 sequences, approximately 16% of which appear only once. This sample was also put to use in a study of yellow fever vaccine responses in identical twins.

Material: CD4+ T cells sorted from blood. These receptors came from a young woman in good health. Both conserved end residues are part of each CDR3. D genes are given only for firm matches. Size is stated for part of the rows, as once, few or many counts, or as a class when the clone is expanded.

TRBJ2-1,TRBV5-1,NA,NA,CASSPGVVLSSYNEQFF,TGCGCCAGCAGCCCCGGGGTAGTCTTGAGCTCCTACAATGAGCAGTTCTTC
TRBJ1-6,TRBV6-5,TRBD1,NA,CASSYRTGVWSYNSPLHF,TGTGCCAGCAGTTATAGGACAGGGGTATGGTCCTATAATTCACCCCTCCACTTT
TRBJ2-1,TRBV2,TRBD2,few,CASSERVTSGHNEQFF,TGTGCCAGCAGTGAAAGGGTGACTAGCGGCCACAATGAGCAGTTCTTC
TRBJ1-3,TRBV27,NA,few,CASSFTAGSGNTIYF,TGTGCCAGCAGTTTCACAGCGGGCTCTGGAAACACCATATATTTT
TRBJ2-6,TRBV20-1,NA,NA,CSAWRSESPGANVLTF,TGCAGTGCCTGGCGATCCGAAAGTCCTGGGGCCAACGTCCTGACTTTC
TRBJ2-1,TRBV12-3/TRBV12-4,NA,many,CASSLTHEQFF,TGTGCCAGCAGTTTGACCCATGAGCAGTTCTTC
TRBJ2-7,TRBV21-1,NA,few,CASSKGRGFYEQYF,TGTGCCAGCAGCAAAGGCAGGGGATTCTACGAGCAGTACTTC
TRBJ2-3,TRBV10-3,NA,many,CAAQEVDTQYF,TGTGCCGCCCAGGAGGTGGATACGCAGTATTTT
TRBJ1-6,TRBV5-6,TRBD1,few,CASSDRVSPLHF,TGTGCCAGCAGCGACAGGGTTTCACCCCTCCACTTT
TRBJ2-2,TRBV5-1,TRBD2,once,CASSLGSGSLWTGELFF,TGCGCCAGCAGCTTGGGGAGCGGGAGTCTTTGGACCGGGGAGCTGTTTTTT
TRBJ2-5,TRBV28,TRBD1,few,CASSSPRTGRETQYF,TGTGCCAGCAGTTCTCCCCGGACAGGGCGGGAGACCCAGTACTTC
TRBJ2-7,TRBV29-1,TRBD2,many,CSVVAGGYYEQYF,TGCAGCGTTGTGGCGGGAGGATACTACGAGCAGTACTTC